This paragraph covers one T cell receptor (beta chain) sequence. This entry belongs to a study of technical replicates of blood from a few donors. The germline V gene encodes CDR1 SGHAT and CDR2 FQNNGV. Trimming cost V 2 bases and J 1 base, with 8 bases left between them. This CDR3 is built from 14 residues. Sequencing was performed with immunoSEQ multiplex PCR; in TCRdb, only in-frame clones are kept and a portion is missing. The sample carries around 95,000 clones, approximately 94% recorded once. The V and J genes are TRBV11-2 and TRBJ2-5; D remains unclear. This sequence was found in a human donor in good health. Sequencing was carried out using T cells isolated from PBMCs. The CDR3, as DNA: TGTGCCAGCAGCTTATCTAGGCCCCAAGAGACCCAGTACTTC. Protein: CASSLSRPQETQYF.